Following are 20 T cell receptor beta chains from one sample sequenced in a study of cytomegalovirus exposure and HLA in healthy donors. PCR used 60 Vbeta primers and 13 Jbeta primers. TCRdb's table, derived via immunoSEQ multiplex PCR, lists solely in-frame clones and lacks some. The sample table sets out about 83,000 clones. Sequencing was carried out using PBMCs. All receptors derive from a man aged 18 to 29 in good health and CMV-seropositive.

CDR3 amino acids: CAWSRGGGASDTQYF. The CDR3 nucleotides read TGTGCCTGGAGTCGAGGCGGGGGGGCCTCAGATACGCAGTATTTT. V is TRBV30 and J is TRBJ2-3, with 9 bases matching TRBD2. With 2 bases clipped from V and 4 bases from J, the junction kept 7 bases outside the gene matches. This CDR3 contains 15 residues. The V gene's germline CDR1 is GTSNPN and CDR2 SVGIG (reference sequence).

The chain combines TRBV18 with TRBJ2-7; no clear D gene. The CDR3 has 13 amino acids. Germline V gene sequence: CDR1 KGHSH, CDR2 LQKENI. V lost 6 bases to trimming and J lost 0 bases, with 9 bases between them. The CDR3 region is CASSPESSYEQYF. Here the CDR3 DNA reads TGTGCCAGCTCTCCGGAGAGCTCCTACGAGCAGTACTTC.

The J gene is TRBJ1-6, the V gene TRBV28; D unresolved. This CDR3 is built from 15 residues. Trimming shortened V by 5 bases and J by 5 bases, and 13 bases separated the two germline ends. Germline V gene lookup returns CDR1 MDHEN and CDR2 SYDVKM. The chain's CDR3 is CASSDPGLNNSPLHF. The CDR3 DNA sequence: TGTGCCAGCAGTGACCCCGGACTGAATAATTCACCCCTCCACTTT.

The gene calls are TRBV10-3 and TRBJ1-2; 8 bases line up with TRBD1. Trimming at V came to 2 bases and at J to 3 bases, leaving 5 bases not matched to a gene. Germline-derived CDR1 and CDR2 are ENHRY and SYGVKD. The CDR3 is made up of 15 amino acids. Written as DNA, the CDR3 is TGTGCCATCAGTGAGCTCCAGGGGGCGGACTATGGCTACACCTTC. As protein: CAISELQGADYGYTF.

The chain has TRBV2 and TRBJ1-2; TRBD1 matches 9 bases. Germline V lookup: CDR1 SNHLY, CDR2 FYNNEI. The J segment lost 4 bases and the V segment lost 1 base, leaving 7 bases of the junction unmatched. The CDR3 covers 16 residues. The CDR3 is CASSEERTGAGYGYTF. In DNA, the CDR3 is TGTGCCAGCAGTGAAGAGCGGACAGGGGCGGGCTATGGCTACACCTTC.

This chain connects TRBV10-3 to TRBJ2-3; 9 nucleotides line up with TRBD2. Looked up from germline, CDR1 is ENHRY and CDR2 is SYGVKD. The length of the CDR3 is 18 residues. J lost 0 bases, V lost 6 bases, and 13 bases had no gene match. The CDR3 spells CAISREGAGGGSTDTQYF. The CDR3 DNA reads TGTGCCATCAGCCGAGAGGGAGCGGGGGGAGGTAGCACAGATACGCAGTATTTT.

CDR3 protein: CASSLDRGFYEQYF. Here the CDR3 DNA reads TGTGCCAGCAGCCTGGACAGGGGGTTCTACGAGCAGTACTTC. The rearrangement uses TRBV7-6 and TRBJ2-7; 10 bases agree with TRBD1. The CDR3 spans 14 residues. Germline values: CDR1 SGHVS, CDR2 FNYEAQ. V lost 5 bases, J lost 3 bases, and 4 bases stayed unmatched.

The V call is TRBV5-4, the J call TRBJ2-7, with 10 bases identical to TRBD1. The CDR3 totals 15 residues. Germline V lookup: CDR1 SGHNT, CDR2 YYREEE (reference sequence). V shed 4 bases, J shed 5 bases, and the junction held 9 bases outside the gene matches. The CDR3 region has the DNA TGTGCCAGCAGCCAACAGACAGGGGGCGCGAACGAGCAGTACTTC. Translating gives CASSQQTGGANEQYF. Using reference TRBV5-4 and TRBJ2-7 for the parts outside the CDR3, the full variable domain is ETGVTQSPTHLIKTRGQQVTLRCSSQSGHNTVSWYQQALGQGPQFIFQYYREEENGRGNFPPRFSGLQFPNYSSELNVNALELDDSALYLCASSQQTGGANEQYFGPGTRLTVT.

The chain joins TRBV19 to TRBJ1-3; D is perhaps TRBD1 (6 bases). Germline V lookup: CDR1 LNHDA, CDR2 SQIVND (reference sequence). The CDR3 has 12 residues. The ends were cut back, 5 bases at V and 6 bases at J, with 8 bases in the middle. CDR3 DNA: TGTGCCAGTAGTCACAGGGAAAACACCATATATTTT. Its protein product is CASSHRENTIYF.

In DNA, the CDR3 is TGTGCCAGCAGAGGACAGGGCGACACCGGGGAGCTGTTTTTT. It yields the protein CASRGQGDTGELFF. The chain has TRBV6-4 and TRBJ2-2, with 8 positions matching TRBD1. The J segment lost 3 bases and the V segment lost 6 bases, leaving 3 bases of the junction unmatched. Germline CDR1 and CDR2: MRHNA and SNTAGT. The CDR3 is 14 amino acids.

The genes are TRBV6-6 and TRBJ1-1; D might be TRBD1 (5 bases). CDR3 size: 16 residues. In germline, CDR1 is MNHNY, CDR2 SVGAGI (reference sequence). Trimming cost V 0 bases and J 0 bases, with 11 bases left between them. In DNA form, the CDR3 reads TGTGCCAGCAGTTACTCAGGGGTTTCCCTGAACACTGAAGCTTTCTTT. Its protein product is CASSYSGVSLNTEAFF.

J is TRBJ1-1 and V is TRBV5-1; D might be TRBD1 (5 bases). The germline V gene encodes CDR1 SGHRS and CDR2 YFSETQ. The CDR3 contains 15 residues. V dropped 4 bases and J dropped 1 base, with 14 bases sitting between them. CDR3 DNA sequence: TGCGCCAGCAGCCCGGTGTCAGGGCGGAACACTGAAGCTTTCTTT. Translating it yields CASSPVSGRNTEAFF.

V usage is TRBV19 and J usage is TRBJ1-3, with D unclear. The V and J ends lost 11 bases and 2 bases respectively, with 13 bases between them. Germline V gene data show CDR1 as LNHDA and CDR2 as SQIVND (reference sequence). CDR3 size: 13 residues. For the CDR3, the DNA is TGTGCCGTTAGACCTGGGCCTGGAAACACCATATATTTT. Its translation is CAVRPGPGNTIYF.

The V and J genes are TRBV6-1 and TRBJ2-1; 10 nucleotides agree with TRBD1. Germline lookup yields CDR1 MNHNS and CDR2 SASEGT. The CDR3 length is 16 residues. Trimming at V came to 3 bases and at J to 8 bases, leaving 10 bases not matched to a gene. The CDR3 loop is CASSDGSGTGVDEQFF. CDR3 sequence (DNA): TGTGCCAGCAGTGATGGATCCGGGACAGGGGTCGATGAGCAGTTCTTC.

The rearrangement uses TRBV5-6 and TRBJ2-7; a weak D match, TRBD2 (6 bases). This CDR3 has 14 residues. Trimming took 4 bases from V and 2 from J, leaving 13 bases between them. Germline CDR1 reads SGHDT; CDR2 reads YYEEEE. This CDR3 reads CASSDPGLPYEQYF. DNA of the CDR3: TGTGCCAGCAGCGACCCGGGACTCCCCTACGAGCAGTACTTC. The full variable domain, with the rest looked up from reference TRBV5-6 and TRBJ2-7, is DAGVTQSPTHLIKTRGQQVTLRCSPKSGHDTVSWYQQALGQGPQFIFQYYEEEERQRGNFPDRFSGHQFPNYSSELNVNALLLGDSALYLCASSDPGLPYEQYFGPGTRLTVT.

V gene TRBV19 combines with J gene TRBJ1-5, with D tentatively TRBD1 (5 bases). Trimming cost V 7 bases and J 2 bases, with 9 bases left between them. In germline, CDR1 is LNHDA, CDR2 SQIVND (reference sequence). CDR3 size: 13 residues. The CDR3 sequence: CASNRNGNQPQHF. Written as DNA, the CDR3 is TGTGCCAGTAACAGGAATGGCAATCAGCCCCAGCATTTT. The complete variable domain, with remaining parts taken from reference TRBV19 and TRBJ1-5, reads DGGITQSPKYLFRKEGQNVTLSCEQNLNHDAMYWYRQDPGQGLRLIYYSQIVNDFQKGDIAEGYSVSREKKESFPLTVTSAQKNPTAFYLCASNRNGNQPQHFGDGTRLSIL.

CDR3 bases: TGCGCCAGCGGCGGACAGGGAGGCACTGAAGCTTTCTTT. Amino acid sequence: CASGGQGGTEAFF. The J gene is TRBJ1-1, the V gene TRBV5-1; TRBD1 agrees at 8 bases. The CDR3 covers 13 residues. Germline V gene lookup returns CDR1 SGHRS and CDR2 YFSETQ. V dropped 7 bases and J dropped 4; count of bases not matched to a gene: 6. The full variable domain, with the rest looked up from reference TRBV5-1 and TRBJ1-1, is KAGVTQTPRYLIKTRGQQVTLSCSPISGHRSVSWYQQTPGQGLQFLFEYFSETQRNKGNFPGRFSGRQFSNSRSEMNVSTLELGDSALYLCASGGQGGTEAFFGQGTRLTVV.

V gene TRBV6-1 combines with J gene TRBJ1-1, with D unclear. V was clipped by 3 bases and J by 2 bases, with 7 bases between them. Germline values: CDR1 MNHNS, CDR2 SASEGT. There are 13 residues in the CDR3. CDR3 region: CASSDTENTEAFF. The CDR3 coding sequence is TGTGCCAGCAGTGACACTGAAAACACTGAAGCTTTCTTT.

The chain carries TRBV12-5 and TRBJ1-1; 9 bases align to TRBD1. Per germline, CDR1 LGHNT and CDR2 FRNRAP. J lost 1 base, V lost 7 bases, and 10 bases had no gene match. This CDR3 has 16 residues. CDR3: CASVSDRGRTNTEAFF. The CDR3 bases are TGTGCTAGTGTCTCGGACAGGGGCAGGACGAACACTGAAGCTTTCTTT.

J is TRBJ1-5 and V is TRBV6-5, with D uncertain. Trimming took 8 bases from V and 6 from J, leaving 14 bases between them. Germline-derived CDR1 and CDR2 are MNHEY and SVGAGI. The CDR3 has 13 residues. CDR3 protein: CASYAGFSQPQHF. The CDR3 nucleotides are TGTGCCAGCTACGCGGGGTTTTCTCAGCCCCAGCATTTT.